What follows are 7 T cell receptor beta chains derived from one specimen sequenced in a study of OX40 agonist ivuxolimab in advanced cancers. Only in-frame clones appear in the TCRdb table, and some are missing; sequencing was by immunoSEQ multiplex PCR. Here the sample spans about 79,000 clones, under 95% being singletons. The starting material was CD4+ or CD8+ T cells sorted from blood, obtained in a trial of the OX40 agonist ivuxolimab. These receptors originate from an adult with an advanced solid tumor such as melanoma, head and neck, liver or kidney cancer.

Regarding this clone: The junction shows a germline mismatch at one end, possibly a read error. The rearrangement joins TRBV7-7 to TRBJ2-3, with 8 bases fitting TRBD2. The CDR3 spans 17 residues. Germline lookup yields CDR1 SSHAT and CDR2 FNYEAQ (reference sequence). The CDR3 protein is CASSLGEGLGDTDTQYF. The CDR3 DNA sequence: TGTGCTAGCAGCTTAGGCGAGGGACTAGGCGACACAGATACGCAGTATTTT.

This chain uses TRBV29-1 with TRBJ1-2; D not resolved. Trimming shortened V by 0 bases and J by 8 bases, and 10 bases separated the two germline ends. The CDR3 is 12 amino acids. Germline lookup yields CDR1 SQVTM and CDR2 ANQGSEA. CDR3: CSVEDRGRGYTF. CDR3 in DNA: TGCAGCGTTGAAGATCGGGGTAGGGGCTACACCTTC.

The V and J genes are TRBV25-1 and TRBJ2-6; D is unresolved. CDR1 is MGHDK, CDR2 SYGVNS, per germline. The CDR3 is 16 amino acids. Trimming took off 1 base at V and 4 bases at J, with 11 bases between the two ends. In nucleotides, the CDR3 is TGTGCCAGCAGTGAATTCTGGATGTCGGGGGCCAACGTCCTGACTTTC. Its protein product is CASSEFWMSGANVLTF. The full variable domain, in which reference TRBV25-1 and TRBJ2-6 provide the parts outside the CDR3, is EADIYQTPRYLVIGTGKKITLECSQTMGHDKMYWYQQDPGMELHLIHYSYGVNSTEKGDLSSESTVSRIRTEHFPLTLESARPSHTSQYLCASSEFWMSGANVLTFGAGSRLTVL.

The chain combines TRBV11-3 with TRBJ2-7, with D tentatively TRBD1 or TRBD2 (6 bases each). The CDR3 runs to 15 residues. Germline CDR1 and CDR2: SGHNT and YENEEA. The V end lost 5 bases, the J end lost 3 bases, and 17 bases lay between the germline ends. The CDR3 protein is CASSVGPGEDYEQYF. In DNA, the CDR3 is TGTGCCAGCAGCGTAGGACCAGGGGAGGACTACGAGCAGTACTTC.

The rearrangement uses TRBV7-6 and TRBJ1-1; D unclear. Germline CDR1 is SGHVS and CDR2 is FNYEAQ. V dropped 2 bases and J dropped 6 bases, with 22 bases sitting between them. The CDR3 consists of 17 residues. CDR3 DNA: TGTGCCAGCAGCTTATTCCCCGGCCCGGACCTTAGGGCTGAAGCTTTCTTT. Translation: CASSLFPGPDLRAEAFF.

V and J are TRBV7-9 and TRBJ1-5; D gene uncertain. The germline V and J ends were trimmed by 5 bases and 2 bases, with 7 bases remaining between them. The CDR3 contains 13 residues. Germline V gene lookup returns CDR1 SEHNR and CDR2 FQNEAQ (reference sequence). The CDR3 nucleotides are TGTGCCAGCAGCGGAGTGGGCAATCAGCCCCAGCATTTT. Protein: CASSGVGNQPQHF. The variable domain in full, completed from reference TRBV7-9 and TRBJ1-5, reads DTGVSQNPRHKITKRGQNVTFRCDPISEHNRLYWYRQTLGQGPEFLTYFQNEAQLEKSRLLSDRFSAERPKGSFSTLEIQRTEQGDSAMYLCASSGVGNQPQHFGDGTRLSIL.

The chain employs TRBV4-1 and TRBJ2-7; 8 bases line up with TRBD1. The V segment lost 4 bases and the J segment 4 bases; nucleotides outside the gene matches: 6. Germline V gene sequence: CDR1 MGHRA, CDR2 YSYEKL. The CDR3 totals 14 residues. The CDR3 reads CASSPTGTGYEQYF. DNA for the CDR3: TGCGCCAGCAGCCCCACCGGGACAGGTTACGAGCAGTACTTC.